Shown below are 18 T cell receptor beta chains from a single sample sequenced in a study of molecular identifiers for immune sequencing clone quantification. TCRdb recomputed calls from the PCR reads with MiXCR, one row per CDR3 protein. In the table there are about half a million distinct CDR3 sequences, under 30% of which are singletons. The specimen was naive CD8+ T cells from blood, with Jurkat cell RNA spiked in. Described subset: FACS-sorted CD8+CD4-CCR7+CD45RA+ naive T cells. These receptors were taken from a human donor in good health. Some libraries in this study had Jurkat cell RNA spiked in.

On this clonotype itself: This sequence may be a read error, since a much larger clone differs from it by one base. This CDR3 is missing its conserved last phenylalanine or tryptophan, likely due to a read error. The rearrangement joins TRBV15 to TRBJ2-6; unclear D gene. This CDR3 has 15 amino acids. Trimming took 0 bases from V and 2 from J, leaving 5 bases between them. Germline-derived CDR1 and CDR2 are LNHNV and YYDKDF (reference sequence). This chain's CDR3 is CATSRDFTGANVLTV. The CDR3 nucleotides are TGTGCCACCAGCAGAGATTTCACTGGGGCCAACGTCCTGACTGTC.

This sequence joins TRBV6-5 and TRBJ1-6; D is unresolved. V was clipped by 2 bases and J by 11 bases, with 16 bases between them. The CDR3 loop spans 15 amino acids. CDR1 MNHEY and CDR2 SVGAGI come from the germline V gene. The CDR3 bases are TGTGCCAGCAGTTACGCCCCCGGGCCCCGGGCACCCCTCCACTTT. Translation: CASSYAPGPRAPLHF.

V usage is TRBV30 and J usage is TRBJ2-2; 7 positions match TRBD2. CDR3 length equals 15 residues. CDR1 GTSNPN and CDR2 SVGIG come from the germline V gene (reference sequence). V lost 5 bases, J lost 2 bases, and 8 bases stayed unmatched. CDR3 loop: CAWGQGLGNTGELFF. As DNA, the CDR3 is TGTGCCTGGGGCCAAGGACTAGGAAACACCGGGGAGCTGTTTTTT. The full variable domain, in which reference TRBV30 and TRBJ2-2 provide the parts outside the CDR3, is SQTIHQWPATLVQPVGSPLSLECTVEGTSNPNLYWYRQAAGRGLQLLFYSVGIGQISSEVPQNLSASRPQDRQFILSSKKLLLSDSGFYLCAWGQGLGNTGELFFGEGSRLTVL.

This clonotype was observed once. One base away lies a much larger clone, so this may be a sequencing read error. The chain recombines TRBV7-9 with TRBJ2-5; D remains unclear. Germline CDR1 is SEHNR and CDR2 is FQNEAQ (reference sequence). The CDR3 runs 13 residues. The CDR3 region has the DNA TGTACCAGCAGCCCACCGTACCAAGAGACCCAGTACTTC. Translating gives CTSSPPYQETQYF. Full variable domain (rest looked up from reference TRBV7-9 and TRBJ2-5): DTGVSQNPRHKITKRGQNVTFRCDPISEHNRLYWYRQTLGQGPEFLTYFQNEAQLEKSRLLSDRFSAERPKGSFSTLEIQRTEQGDSAMYLCTSSPPYQETQYFGPGTRLLVL.

Remarks on this clonotype: An end of the junction does not agree with germline; a read error may underlie this. The V gene is TRBV28, the J gene TRBJ2-1; tentatively, D is TRBD1 (6 bases). There are 15 residues in the CDR3. Germline V gene sequence: CDR1 MDHEN, CDR2 SYDVKM. The CDR3 spells CASSTTTGSYNEQLF. The CDR3 DNA is TGTGCCAGCAGTACGACGACAGGCTCCTACAATGAGCAGTTGTTC.

About this clonotype: One junction end does not reproduce the germline sequence, and a read error may be involved. The V gene is TRBV5-1, the J gene TRBJ1-1; D is uncertain. This CDR3 is 17 amino acids long. Germline CDR1 SGHRS, CDR2 YFSETQ. Written as DNA, the CDR3 is TGCGCCAGCAGCTTGGAGGTACACCTGGCGGGTGACACTGAAGCTTCCTTT. It codes for CASSLEVHLAGDTEASF. The complete variable domain, with remaining parts taken from reference TRBV5-1 and TRBJ1-1, reads KAGVTQTPRYLIKTRGQQVTLSCSPISGHRSVSWYQQTPGQGLQFLFEYFSETQRNKGNFPGRFSGRQFSNSRSEMNVSTLELGDSALYLCASSLEVHLAGDTEASFGQGTRLTVV.

Many counts were recorded for this clonotype. The CDR3 DNA sequence: TGTGCCAGCAGCTTGAGTATAGGGAATGAGCAGTTCTTC. Residues: CASSLSIGNEQFF. The gene calls are TRBV5-4 and TRBJ2-1; no firm D call. V lost 1 base to trimming and J lost 7 bases, with 9 bases between them. The CDR3 consists of 13 residues. CDR1 is SGHNT, CDR2 YYREEE, per germline (reference sequence).

This clonotype was seen a few times. The genes are TRBV24-1 and TRBJ2-2; D call uncertain. Trimming took 4 bases from V and 1 from J, leaving 9 bases between them. Germline CDR1 KGHDR, CDR2 SFDVKD. The CDR3 is 15 amino acids. The CDR3 DNA reads as TGTGCCACCAGTGACCCTGACTTGAACACCGGGGAGCTGTTTTTT. Its translation: CATSDPDLNTGELFF.

V usage is TRBV5-3 and J usage is TRBJ2-1; D gene unclear. TRBV5-3 is an ORF; its function is uncertain. Trimming cost V 10 bases and J 9 bases, with 20 bases left between them. This CDR3 is built from 13 residues. In DNA, the CDR3 is TGTGCCGGCAGCCCCATCGAAGGTACTGAGCAGTTCTTC. This translates into CAGSPIEGTEQFF.

This clonotype was observed a few times. The chain recombines TRBV7-9 with TRBJ2-5; D gene uncertain. Germline lookup yields CDR1 SEHNR and CDR2 FQNEAQ (reference sequence). CDR3 length: 16 amino acids. V lost 5 bases, J lost 7 bases, and 23 bases lay in between. Here the CDR3 reads CASSPARTPLEGTQYF. The CDR3 DNA reads as TGTGCCAGCAGCCCGGCCCGGACGCCCCTAGAAGGGACCCAGTACTTC.

This clonotype was observed a few times. The chain carries TRBV30 and TRBJ2-2, with D unresolved. Per the germline V gene, CDR1 is GTSNPN and CDR2 is SVGIG (reference sequence). There are 16 residues in the CDR3. V was clipped by 2 bases and J by 5 bases, with 18 bases between them. The CDR3 region is CAWSPTAQILTGELFF. CDR3 in DNA: TGTGCCTGGAGTCCGACCGCGCAGATTTTAACCGGGGAGCTGTTTTTT.

This clonotype came up a few times. The chain uses TRBV30 and TRBJ2-3; 7 nucleotides match TRBD2. The germline V gene has CDR1 GTSNPN and CDR2 SVGIG (reference sequence). The CDR3 is 15 amino acids. V shed 5 bases, J shed 5 bases, and the junction held 13 bases outside the gene matches. The chain's CDR3 is CAWCEVGGSIDTQYF. The CDR3 nucleotides are TGTGCCTGGTGTGAAGTAGGCGGGAGTATAGATACGCAGTATTTT.

This clonotype appeared once. This chain uses TRBV15 with TRBJ1-5; D is ambiguous. Trimming stripped 0 bases from V and 6 bases from J, with 12 bases between. Germline V gene sequence: CDR1 LNHNV, CDR2 YYDKDF (reference sequence). The CDR3 has 15 amino acids. CDR3 sequence reads: CATSRDGQESQPQHF. In DNA, the CDR3 is TGTGCCACCAGCAGAGATGGGCAGGAATCTCAGCCCCAGCATTTT.

This clonotype was seen a handful of times. J is TRBJ2-7 and V is TRBV28, with D maybe TRBD2 (5 bases). Trimming cost V 3 bases and J 3 bases, with 9 bases left between them. The CDR3 covers 13 residues. The V gene's germline CDR1 is MDHEN and CDR2 SYDVKM. DNA for the CDR3: TGTGCCAGCAGTTTGTTGAGGGTCTACGAGCAGTACTTC. Amino acid sequence: CASSLLRVYEQYF.

This clonotype was counted at least ten times. The chain employs TRBV15 and TRBJ1-1; D gene uncertain. Germline V lookup: CDR1 LNHNV, CDR2 YYDKDF (reference sequence). This CDR3 spans 15 amino acids. Trimming stripped 0 bases from V and 1 base from J, with 9 bases between. CDR3 protein: CATSRDRSKNTEAFF. The CDR3 nucleotides are TGTGCCACCAGCAGAGATCGATCGAAGAACACTGAAGCTTTCTTT.

The rearrangement links TRBV29-1 to TRBJ2-1; no clear D. The germline V and J ends were trimmed by 7 bases and 2 bases, with 15 bases remaining between them. Looked up from germline, CDR1 is SQVTM and CDR2 is ANQGSEA. This CDR3 has 14 residues. CDR3 amino acids: CSAPTETPYNEQFF. Written as DNA, the CDR3 is TGCAGCGCCCCGACGGAAACACCCTACAATGAGCAGTTCTTC.

Worth noting for this clonotype: A read error may account for a junction end that differs from germline. V usage is TRBV7-2 and J usage is TRBJ1-5; no clear D gene. The CDR3 has 13 residues. Germline V CDR1 and CDR2: SGHTA, FQGNSA. This CDR3 reads CASSGWNGQPRHF. For the CDR3, the DNA is TGTGCCAGCAGCGGGTGGAACGGTCAGCCCCGGCATTTT.

The rearrangement links TRBV7-9 to TRBJ2-5; 8 bases fit TRBD2. The CDR3 covers 15 residues. Germline loops: CDR1 SEHNR, CDR2 FQNEAQ (reference sequence). Unmatched junction bases numbered 8, after V lost 4 bases and J lost 4 bases. The CDR3 coding sequence is TGTGCCAGCAGCTCCCTGGATAGCGGGACAGAGACCCAGTACTTC. This sequence encodes CASSSLDSGTETQYF. The full variable domain, completed using reference TRBV7-9 and TRBJ2-5, is DTGVSQNPRHKITKRGQNVTFRCDPISEHNRLYWYRQTLGQGPEFLTYFQNEAQLEKSRLLSDRFSAERPKGSFSTLEIQRTEQGDSAMYLCASSSLDSGTETQYFGPGTRLLVL.